This TCR beta chain was obtained from a study of shared clonotypes between healthy human individuals. CD45RO negativity and positive selection for CCR7 defined naive CD8 cells, a population that excluded terminally differentiated effector memory CD45RA+ cells. Sequencing used immunoSEQ multiplex PCR; TCRdb keeps in-frame clones, though not all of them. The sample consists of about 2 million clones, just under 95% of them appearing once. The ends were cut back, 3 bases at V and 1 base at J, with 12 bases in the middle. Germline CDR1 and CDR2: LNHDA and SQIVND (reference sequence). CDR3 size: 15 residues.

This clonotype was obtained from a man aged 18 to 30 in good health. J is TRBJ2-5 and V is TRBV19; TRBD1 or TRBD2 may be the D gene (5 bases each). Source material: naive CD8+ T cells sorted from blood. CDR3 sequence: CASSMGWGIQETQYF. DNA of the CDR3: TGTGCCAGTAGTATGGGGTGGGGGATCCAAGAGACCCAGTACTTC.